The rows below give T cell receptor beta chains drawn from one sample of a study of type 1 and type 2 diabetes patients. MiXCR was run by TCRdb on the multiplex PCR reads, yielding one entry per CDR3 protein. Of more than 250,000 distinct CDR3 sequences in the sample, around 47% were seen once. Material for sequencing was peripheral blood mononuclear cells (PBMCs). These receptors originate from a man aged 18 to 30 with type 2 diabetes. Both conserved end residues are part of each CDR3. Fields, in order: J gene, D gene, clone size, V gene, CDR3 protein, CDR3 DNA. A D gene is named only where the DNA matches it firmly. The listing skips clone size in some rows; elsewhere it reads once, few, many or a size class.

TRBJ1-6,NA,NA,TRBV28,CASSPRGGDSPKGSPLHF,TGTGCCAGCAGTCCACGGGGGGGAGACAGTCCTAAAGGTTCACCCCTCCACTTT
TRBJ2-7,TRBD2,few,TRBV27,CASALGASGTYEQYF,TGTGCCAGCGCCCTAGGGGCTAGCGGTACCTACGAGCAGTACTTC
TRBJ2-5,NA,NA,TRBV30,CAWWRGEETQYF,TGTGCCTGGTGGAGGGGGGAAGAGACCCAGTACTTC
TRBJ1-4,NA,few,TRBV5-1,CASSLGQIDEKLFF,TGCGCCAGTAGCTTGGGGCAGATTGATGAAAAACTGTTTTTT
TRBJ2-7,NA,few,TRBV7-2,CASSPLGDELSYEQYF,TGTGCCAGCAGCCCCTTAGGGGACGAATTATCCTACGAGCAGTACTTC
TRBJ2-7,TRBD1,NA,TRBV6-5,CASSRGYRGQYEQYF,TGTGCCAGCAGCCGGGGCTACAGGGGGCAGTACGAGCAGTACTTC
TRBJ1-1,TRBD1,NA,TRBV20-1,CSARRQGGNTEAFF,TGCAGTGCTCGCCGACAGGGGGGGAACACTGAAGCTTTCTTT
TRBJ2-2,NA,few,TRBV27,CASSLISDGELFF,TGTGCCAGCAGTTTAATTAGCGACGGGGAGCTGTTTTTT
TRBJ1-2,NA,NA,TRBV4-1,CASSQGSGEYYGYTF,TGCGCCAGCAGCCAAGGCAGTGGGGAATACTATGGCTACACCTTC
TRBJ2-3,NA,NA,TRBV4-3,CASSLLPRSDTQYF,TGCGCCAGCAGCCTCCTACCCCGATCAGATACGCAGTATTTT
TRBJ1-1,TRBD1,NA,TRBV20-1,CSARVGDRDTEAFF,TGCAGTGCTAGAGTAGGGGACAGAGACACTGAAGCTTTCTTT
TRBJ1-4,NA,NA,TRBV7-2,CASSPRGGMVIATNEKLFF,TGTGCCAGCAGCCCGAGGGGGGGGATGGTAATTGCAACTAATGAAAAACTGTTTTTT
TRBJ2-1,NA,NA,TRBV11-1,CASSLASGVNEQFF,TGTGCCAGCAGCTTAGCATCGGGAGTAAATGAGCAGTTCTTC
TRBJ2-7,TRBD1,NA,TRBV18,CASQWDRGHYEQYF,TGTGCCAGCCAGTGGGACAGGGGGCACTACGAGCAGTACTTC
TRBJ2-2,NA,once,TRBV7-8,CASSVQGNTGELFF,TGTGCCAGCAGCGTCCAGGGGAACACCGGGGAGCTGTTTTTT
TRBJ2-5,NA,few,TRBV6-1,CASSEAGRETQYF,TGTGCCAGCAGTGAAGCAGGGCGGGAGACCCAGTACTTC
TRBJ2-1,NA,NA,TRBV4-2,CASSQDQRGYEQFF,TGTGCCAGCAGCCAAGATCAACGGGGATATGAGCAGTTCTTC
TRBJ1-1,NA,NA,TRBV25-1,CASSEYDVPGAFF,TGTGCCAGCAGTGAATATGATGTCCCCGGGGCGTTCTTT
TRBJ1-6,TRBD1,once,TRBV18,CASSPSDRADSPLHF,TGTGCCAGCTCACCATCGGACAGGGCGGATTCACCCCTCCACTTT
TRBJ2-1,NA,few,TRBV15,CATGTSNSNEQFF,TGTGCCACCGGGACCAGTAATTCAAATGAGCAGTTCTTC
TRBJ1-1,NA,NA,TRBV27,CASSLNVRNTEAFF,TGTGCCAGCAGTTTAAACGTTCGGAACACTGAAGCTTTCTTT
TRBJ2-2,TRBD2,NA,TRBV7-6,CASSRTQAGGYTGELFF,TGTGCCAGCAGCCGAACCCAAGCGGGAGGGTACACCGGGGAGCTGTTTTTT
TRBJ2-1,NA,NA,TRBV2,CASETGASSYNEQFF,TGTGCCAGTGAAACTGGGGCGAGCTCCTACAATGAGCAGTTCTTC
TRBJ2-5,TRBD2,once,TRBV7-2,CASSLSGLGGTQYF,TGTGCCAGCAGCCTATCGGGACTAGGAGGGACCCAGTACTTC
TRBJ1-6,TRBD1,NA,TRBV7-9,CASSLNRGGSPLHF,TGTGCCAGCAGCTTAAACAGGGGGGGATCACCCCTCCACTTT
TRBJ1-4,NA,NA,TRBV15,CATSRVGGATNEKLFF,TGTGCCACCAGCAGAGTAGGGGGTGCAACTAATGAAAAACTGTTTTTT
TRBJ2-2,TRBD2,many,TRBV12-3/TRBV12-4,CASSFLKGRDGELFF,TGTGCCAGCAGTTTTTTGAAGGGGAGGGACGGGGAGCTGTTTTTT
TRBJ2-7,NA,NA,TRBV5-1,CASSLVGGRGGEQYF,TGCGCCAGCAGCCTAGTTGGGGGTAGGGGAGGAGAGCAGTACTTC
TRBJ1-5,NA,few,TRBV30,CAWNGKGNQPQHF,TGTGCCTGGAACGGAAAGGGAAATCAGCCCCAGCATTTT
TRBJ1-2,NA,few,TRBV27,CASSLAGDGYTF,TGTGCCAGCAGTTTGGCCGGGGACGGCTACACCTTC
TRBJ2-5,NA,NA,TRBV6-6,CASSFSGGLPQETQYF,TGTGCCAGCAGTTTCTCCGGGGGTCTTCCGCAAGAGACCCAGTACTTC
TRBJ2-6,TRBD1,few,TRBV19,CATQTRQGRSRGANVLTF,TGTGCCACCCAGACCCGACAGGGCCGTTCTAGGGGGGCCAACGTCCTGACTTTC